The clone carrying this T cell receptor beta chain was detected ten times or more. MiXCR, run by TCRdb on the 5' RACE reads, gives a single entry per CDR3 protein. In the table there are about 70,000 distinct CDR3 sequences, 2.5% to 4% of which are singletons. This entry is derived from a study of neurological immune-mediated disorders. V shed 6 bases, J shed 6 bases, and the junction held 6 bases outside the gene matches. This CDR3 is 14 amino acids long. Germline CDR1 is MNHEY and CDR2 is SMNVEV (reference sequence). V and J are TRBV27 and TRBJ2-1; 9 bases fit TRBD2. The receptor was derived from a woman between 45 and 60 years old with multiple sclerosis. Sequenced: PBMCs. CDR3 loop: CASRLAGILNEQFF. CDR3 sequence (DNA): TGTGCCAGCAGACTAGCGGGTATTCTCAATGAGCAGTTCTTC.